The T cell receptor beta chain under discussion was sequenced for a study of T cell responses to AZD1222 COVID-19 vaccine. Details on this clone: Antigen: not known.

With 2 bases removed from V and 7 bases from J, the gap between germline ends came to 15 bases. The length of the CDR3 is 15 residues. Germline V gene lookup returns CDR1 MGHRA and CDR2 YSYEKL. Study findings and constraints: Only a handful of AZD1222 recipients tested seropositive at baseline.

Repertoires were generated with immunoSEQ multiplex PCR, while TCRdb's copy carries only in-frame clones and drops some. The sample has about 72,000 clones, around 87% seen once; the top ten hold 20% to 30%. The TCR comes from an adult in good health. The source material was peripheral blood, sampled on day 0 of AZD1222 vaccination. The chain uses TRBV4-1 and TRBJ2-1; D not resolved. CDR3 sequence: CASSQLELGLNEQFF. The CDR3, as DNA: TGCGCCAGCAGCCAACTAGAATTGGGTCTGAATGAGCAGTTCTTC.